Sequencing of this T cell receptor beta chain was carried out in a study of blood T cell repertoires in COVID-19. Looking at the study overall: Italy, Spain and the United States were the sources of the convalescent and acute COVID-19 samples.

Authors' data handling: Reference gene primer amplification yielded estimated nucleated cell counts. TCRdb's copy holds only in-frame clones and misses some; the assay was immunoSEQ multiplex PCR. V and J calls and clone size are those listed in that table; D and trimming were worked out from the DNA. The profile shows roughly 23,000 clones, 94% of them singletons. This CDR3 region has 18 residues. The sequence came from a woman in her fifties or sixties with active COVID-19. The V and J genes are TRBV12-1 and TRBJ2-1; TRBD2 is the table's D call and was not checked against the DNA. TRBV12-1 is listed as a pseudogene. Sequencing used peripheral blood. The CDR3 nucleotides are TGTGCCAGCAGCTTTGGGGGACTAGCGGGAGAGTGGGGCAATGAGCAGTTCTTC. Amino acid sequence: CASSFGGLAGEWGNEQFF.